A single sample gave rise to the 17 T cell receptor beta chains below, sequenced in a study of beta chain features in type 1 diabetes. Expressed TCRB transcripts were sequenced because the isolated RNA had all been reverse transcribed beforehand. The method was immunoSEQ multiplex PCR; TCRdb's version includes in-frame clones alone and lacks a portion of them. The sample carries roughly 350,000 clones, 11% recorded once. The specimen was naive CD4+ T cells from blood. These receptors were obtained from a woman aged 30 to 39 in good health.

This clone has just a few counts. The J gene is TRBJ2-5, the V gene TRBV7-2; 10 bases line up with TRBD1. Germline V gene data show CDR1 as SGHTA and CDR2 as FQGNSA. The CDR3 spans 19 residues. V dropped 1 base and J dropped 0; count of bases not matched to a gene: 11. DNA of the CDR3: TGTGCCAGCAGCTTAGGGTGGACTCCCGGGACAGGGGACCAAGAGACCCAGTACTTC. Amino acids: CASSLGWTPGTGDQETQYF.

The table lists this clone with a few counts. The chain carries TRBV5-1 and TRBJ2-3; TRBD2 aligns across 9 bases. The length of the CDR3 is 15 residues. Germline V gives CDR1 SGHRS, CDR2 YFSETQ. V lost 4 bases and J lost 2; bases outside the gene matches: 5. The CDR3 bases are TGCGCCAGCAGCGTGACTAGCGGATACACAGATACGCAGTATTTT. Amino acids: CASSVTSGYTDTQYF.

This chain connects TRBV4-3 to TRBJ1-2; no firm D call. This CDR3 region has 13 residues. The V end lost 0 bases, the J end lost 3 bases, and 5 bases lay between the germline ends. CDR1 and CDR2 (germline): LGHNA, YSLEER. DNA of the CDR3: TGCGCCAGCAGCCAAGATTTCGACTATGGCTACACCTTC. Protein product: CASSQDFDYGYTF.

This clone was observed a few times. V gene TRBV4-3 combines with J gene TRBJ2-1; 13 bases agree with TRBD2. Trimming at V came to 4 bases and at J to 1 base, leaving 1 base not matched to a gene. The CDR3 contains 16 residues. CDR1 and CDR2 (germline): LGHNA, YSLEER. In DNA form, the CDR3 reads TGCGCCAGCAGCCGGGGACTAGCGGGATCCTACAATGAGCAGTTCTTC. As protein: CASSRGLAGSYNEQFF.

The table lists this clone with a few counts. This chain connects TRBV11-3 to TRBJ1-5; 7 bases agree with TRBD1. CDR3 length: 14 amino acids. V was clipped by 3 bases and J by 4 bases; unmatched bases: 3. Germline loops: CDR1 SGHNT, CDR2 YENEEA. CDR3 loop: CASSFDRENQPQHF. Here the CDR3 DNA reads TGTGCCAGCAGCTTCGACAGGGAGAATCAGCCCCAGCATTTT.

The chain recombines TRBV6-5 with TRBJ2-7; D not certain. The V end was cut by 6 bases, the J end by 2 bases, with 8 bases between. The CDR3 consists of 12 residues. Germline-derived CDR1 and CDR2 are MNHEY and SVGAGI. The CDR3 bases are TGTGCCAGCAGGGCCAATCCCTACGAGCAGTACTTC. Translated: CASRANPYEQYF.

The chain couples TRBV5-4 to TRBJ2-7; TRBD2 agrees at 14 bases. Trimming removed 4 bases from V and 3 bases from J; junction bases left unmatched: 6. The CDR3 sequence is 16 residues long. From germline, CDR1 is SGHNT and CDR2 YYREEE (reference sequence). The CDR3 DNA follows: TGTGCCAGCAGCCAGGGGACTAGCGGGAGTCTCTACGAGCAGTACTTC. Its protein product is CASSQGTSGSLYEQYF.

Only a few counts were recorded for this clone. This chain links TRBV5-6 with TRBJ1-1; maybe TRBD1 (5 bases). The CDR3 has 13 amino acids. Germline V CDR1 and CDR2: SGHDT, YYEEEE. The ends were cut back, 2 bases at V and 5 bases at J, with 10 bases in the middle. CDR3 region: CASSLGVRTEAFF. DNA for the CDR3: TGTGCCAGCAGCTTAGGGGTGAGGACTGAAGCTTTCTTT.

This clone has only a few counts. This sequence joins TRBV18 and TRBJ2-3, with 9 bases identical to TRBD1. Germline assignment: CDR1 KGHSH and CDR2 LQKENI. The CDR3 has 15 residues. V was pared by 0 bases and J by 6 bases, with 4 bases of the junction left unmatched. CDR3 sequence: CASSPPDRGWDTQYF. The CDR3 DNA reads TGTGCCAGCTCACCACCGGACAGGGGATGGGATACGCAGTATTTT.

The CDR3 bases are TGTGCCAGCAGGACAGGGGGCGGCGGCTACACCTTC. It is translated as CASRTGGGGYTF. The gene calls are TRBV2 and TRBJ1-2; 10 bases are a match to TRBD1. Germline lookup yields CDR1 SNHLY and CDR2 FYNNEI. Trimming removed 6 bases from V and 8 bases from J; junction bases left unmatched: 3. This CDR3 is 12 amino acids long.

This clone was picked up a small number of times. V gene TRBV5-1 combines with J gene TRBJ2-5; 11 nucleotides match TRBD2. The ends lost 0 bases at V and 4 bases at J; junction bases unmatched: 5. The germline V gene encodes CDR1 SGHRS and CDR2 YFSETQ. The CDR3 totals 16 residues. The CDR3 region has the DNA TGCGCCAGCAGCTTGGATCTAGCGGGAGGCGGAGAGACCCAGTACTTC. Encoded protein: CASSLDLAGGGETQYF.

The V call is TRBV4-2, the J call TRBJ2-1; TRBD2 matches 13 bases. J gave up 6 bases and V 3 bases, and 5 bases lay outside the gene matches. Germline V gives CDR1 LGHNA, CDR2 YNFKEQ. CDR3 length: 16 residues. This chain's CDR3 is CASSQYGTSGINEQFF. The CDR3 DNA reads as TGTGCCAGCAGCCAGTATGGGACTAGCGGGATCAATGAGCAGTTCTTC.

This chain uses TRBV6-6 with TRBJ2-5; 11 bases line up with TRBD2. V lost 6 bases to trimming and J lost 4 bases; unmatched junction nucleotides: 10. This CDR3 region has 16 residues. The germline V gene has CDR1 MNHNY and CDR2 SVGAGI (reference sequence). This chain's CDR3 is CASRVGGSGRVETQYF. In nucleotides, the CDR3 is TGTGCCAGCAGGGTCGGGGGTAGCGGGAGGGTAGAGACCCAGTACTTC.

This clone was detected a few times. The genes are TRBV9 and TRBJ2-1; TRBD2 matches at 13 bases. The germline gives CDR1 SGDLS, CDR2 YYNGEE. V trimming: 4 bases; J trimming: 9 bases; junction bases outside the gene matches: 4. The CDR3 consists of 14 residues. In DNA, the CDR3 is TGTGCCAGCAGCCCCAGACTAGCGGGAGGTGAGCAGTTCTTC. This translates into CASSPRLAGGEQFF.

This clone was seen a few times. The rearrangement uses TRBV7-9 and TRBJ2-4; 9 bases map to TRBD1. The germline V gene has CDR1 SEHNR and CDR2 FQNEAQ (reference sequence). CDR3 length equals 12 residues. J was trimmed by 15 bases and V by 5 bases; bases with no gene match: 8. Here the CDR3 DNA reads TGTGCCAGCAGCCCCCCGGGACAGGGCCTGTACTTC. Translation: CASSPPGQGLYF.

The chain combines TRBV4-2 with TRBJ2-7, with D maybe TRBD2 (5 bases). CDR1 is LGHNA, CDR2 YNFKEQ, per germline. V was pared by 3 bases and J by 2 bases, with 11 bases between. This CDR3 region has 14 residues. In DNA, the CDR3 is TGTGCCAGCAGCCAGAAGACTATTCCCTACGAGCAGTACTTC. Its translation is CASSQKTIPYEQYF.

This clone showed up just a few times. The chain combines TRBV28 with TRBJ2-7; D ambiguous. Germline assignment: CDR1 MDHEN and CDR2 SYDVKM. The CDR3 runs 12 residues. Trimming pared 2 bases from V and 4 bases from J, leaving 6 bases between. As DNA, the CDR3 is TGTGCCAGCAGTTTAGCCAGATACGAGCAGTACTTC. This gives the protein CASSLARYEQYF.